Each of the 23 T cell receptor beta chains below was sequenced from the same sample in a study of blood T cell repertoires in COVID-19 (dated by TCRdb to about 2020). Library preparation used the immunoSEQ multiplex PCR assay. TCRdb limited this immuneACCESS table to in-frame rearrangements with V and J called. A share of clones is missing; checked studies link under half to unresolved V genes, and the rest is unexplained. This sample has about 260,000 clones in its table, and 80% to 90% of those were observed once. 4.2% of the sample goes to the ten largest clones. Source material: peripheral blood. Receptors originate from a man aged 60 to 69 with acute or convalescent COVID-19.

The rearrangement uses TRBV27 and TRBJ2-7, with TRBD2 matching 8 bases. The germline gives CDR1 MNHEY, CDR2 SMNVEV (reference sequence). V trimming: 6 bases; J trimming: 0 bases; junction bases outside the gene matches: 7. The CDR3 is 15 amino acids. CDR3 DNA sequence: TGTGCCAGCAGCCTGAGCGGGGGAGGCTCCTACGAGCAGTACTTC. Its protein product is CASSLSGGGSYEQYF.

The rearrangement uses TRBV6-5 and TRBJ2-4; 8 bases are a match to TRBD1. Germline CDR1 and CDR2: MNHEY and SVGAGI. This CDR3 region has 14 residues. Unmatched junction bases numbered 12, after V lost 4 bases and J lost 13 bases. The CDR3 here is CASSSGQGAPRQYF. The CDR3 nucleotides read TGTGCCAGCAGTTCGGGGCAGGGGGCGCCCCGCCAGTACTTC.

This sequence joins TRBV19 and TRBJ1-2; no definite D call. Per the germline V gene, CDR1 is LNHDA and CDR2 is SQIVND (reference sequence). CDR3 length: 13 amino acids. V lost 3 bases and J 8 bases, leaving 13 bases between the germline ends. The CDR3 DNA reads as TGTGCCAGTAGTATCGTGGACTTTGAAGGCTACACCTTC. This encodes CASSIVDFEGYTF.

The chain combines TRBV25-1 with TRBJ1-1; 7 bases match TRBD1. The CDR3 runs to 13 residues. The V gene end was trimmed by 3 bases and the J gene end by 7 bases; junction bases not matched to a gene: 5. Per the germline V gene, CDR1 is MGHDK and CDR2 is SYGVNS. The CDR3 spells CASSEGRGHEAFF. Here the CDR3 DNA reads TGTGCCAGCAGTGAGGGAAGGGGGCATGAAGCTTTCTTT.

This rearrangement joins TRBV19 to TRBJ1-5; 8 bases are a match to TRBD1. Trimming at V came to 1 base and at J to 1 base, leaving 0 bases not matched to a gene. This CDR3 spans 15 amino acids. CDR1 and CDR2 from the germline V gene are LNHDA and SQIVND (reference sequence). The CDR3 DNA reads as TGTGCCAGTAGTATAGGGACAGGGAGCAATCAGCCCCAGCATTTT. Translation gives CASSIGTGSNQPQHF.

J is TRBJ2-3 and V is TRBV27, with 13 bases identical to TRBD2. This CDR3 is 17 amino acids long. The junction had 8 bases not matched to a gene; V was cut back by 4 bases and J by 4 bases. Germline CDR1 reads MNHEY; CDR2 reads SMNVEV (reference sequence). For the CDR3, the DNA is TGTGCCAGCAGTTCCCGGACTAGCGGGAGCGCCCCAGATACGCAGTATTTT. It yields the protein CASSSRTSGSAPDTQYF.

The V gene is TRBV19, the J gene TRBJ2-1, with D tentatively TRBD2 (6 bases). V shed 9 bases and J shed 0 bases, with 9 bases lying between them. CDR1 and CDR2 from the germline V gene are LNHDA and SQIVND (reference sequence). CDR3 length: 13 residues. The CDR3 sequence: CASGTSSYNEQFF. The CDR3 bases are TGTGCCAGCGGGACTTCCTCCTACAATGAGCAGTTCTTC. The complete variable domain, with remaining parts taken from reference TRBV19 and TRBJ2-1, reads DGGITQSPKYLFRKEGQNVTLSCEQNLNHDAMYWYRQDPGQGLRLIYYSQIVNDFQKGDIAEGYSVSREKKESFPLTVTSAQKNPTAFYLCASGTSSYNEQFFGPGTRLTVL.

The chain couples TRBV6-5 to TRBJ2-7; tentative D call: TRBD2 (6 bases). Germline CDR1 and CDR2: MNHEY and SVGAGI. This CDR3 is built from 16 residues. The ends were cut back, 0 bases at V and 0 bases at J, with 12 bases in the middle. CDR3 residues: CASSYSGSGGSYEQYF. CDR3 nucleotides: TGTGCCAGCAGTTACTCGGGTAGCGGAGGCTCCTACGAGCAGTACTTC.

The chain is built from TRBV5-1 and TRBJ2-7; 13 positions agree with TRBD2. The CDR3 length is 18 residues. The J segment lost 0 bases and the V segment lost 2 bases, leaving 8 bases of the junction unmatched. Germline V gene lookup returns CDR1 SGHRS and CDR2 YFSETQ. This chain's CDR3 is CASSFTTGLAGSSYEQYF. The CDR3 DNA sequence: TGCGCCAGCAGCTTCACTACGGGACTAGCGGGGAGCTCCTACGAGCAGTACTTC.

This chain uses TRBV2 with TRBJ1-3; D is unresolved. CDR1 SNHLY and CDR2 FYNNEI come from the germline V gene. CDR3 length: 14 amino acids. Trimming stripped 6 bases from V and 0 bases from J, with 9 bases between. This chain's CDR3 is CASREAVSGNTIYF. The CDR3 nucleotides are TGTGCCAGCAGGGAGGCCGTCTCTGGAAACACCATATATTTT.

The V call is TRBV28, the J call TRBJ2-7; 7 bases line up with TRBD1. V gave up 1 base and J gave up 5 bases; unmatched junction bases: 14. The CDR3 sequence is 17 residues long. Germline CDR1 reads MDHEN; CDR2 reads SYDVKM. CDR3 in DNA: TGTGCCAGCAGTTTATCCCCCCGGCGGGCAGGGGGTAACGAGCAGTACTTC. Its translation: CASSLSPRRAGGNEQYF. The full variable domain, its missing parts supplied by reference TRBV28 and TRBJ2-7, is DVKVTQSSRYLVKRTGEKVFLECVQDMDHENMFWYRQDPGLGLRLIYFSYDVKMKEKGDIPEGYSVSREKKERFSLILESASTNQTSMYLCASSLSPRRAGGNEQYFGPGTRLTVT.

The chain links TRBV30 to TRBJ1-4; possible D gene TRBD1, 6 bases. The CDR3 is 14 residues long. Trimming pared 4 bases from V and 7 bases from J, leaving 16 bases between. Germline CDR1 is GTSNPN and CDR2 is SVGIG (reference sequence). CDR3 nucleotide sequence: TGTGCCTGGAAGGGGAGGGGGTCCGGTGAAAAACTGTTTTTT. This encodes CAWKGRGSGEKLFF.

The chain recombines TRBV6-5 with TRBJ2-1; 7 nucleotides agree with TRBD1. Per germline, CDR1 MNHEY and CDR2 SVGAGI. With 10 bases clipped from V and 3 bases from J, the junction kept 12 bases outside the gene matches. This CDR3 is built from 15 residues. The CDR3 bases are TGTGCCAACCGTCAAACAGGGGCTAACTACAATGAGCAGTTCTTC. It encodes CANRQTGANYNEQFF.

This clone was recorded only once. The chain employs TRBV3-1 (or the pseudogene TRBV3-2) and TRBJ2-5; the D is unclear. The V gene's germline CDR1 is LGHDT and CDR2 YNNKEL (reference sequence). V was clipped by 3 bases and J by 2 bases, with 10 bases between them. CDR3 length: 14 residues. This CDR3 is CASSQFSGQETQYF. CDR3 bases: TGTGCCAGCAGCCAGTTCTCCGGGCAAGAGACCCAGTACTTC.

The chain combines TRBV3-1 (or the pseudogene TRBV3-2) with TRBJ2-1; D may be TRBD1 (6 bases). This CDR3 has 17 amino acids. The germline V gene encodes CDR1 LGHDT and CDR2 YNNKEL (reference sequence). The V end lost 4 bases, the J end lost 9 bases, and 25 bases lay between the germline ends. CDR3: CASSPLKLLGTGTEQFF. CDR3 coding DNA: TGTGCCAGCAGCCCCTTAAAGCTCCTCGGAACAGGGACTGAGCAGTTCTTC.

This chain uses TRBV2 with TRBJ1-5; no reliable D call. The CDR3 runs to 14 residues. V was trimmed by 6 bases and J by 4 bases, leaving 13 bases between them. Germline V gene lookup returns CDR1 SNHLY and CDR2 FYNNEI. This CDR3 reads CASRRREGNQPQHF. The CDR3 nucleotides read TGTGCCAGCAGGCGAAGAGAGGGTAATCAGCCCCAGCATTTT.

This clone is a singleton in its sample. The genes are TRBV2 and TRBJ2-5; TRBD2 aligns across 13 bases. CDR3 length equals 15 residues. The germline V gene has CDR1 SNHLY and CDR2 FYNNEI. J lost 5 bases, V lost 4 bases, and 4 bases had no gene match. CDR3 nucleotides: TGTGCCAGCAGTGGGACTAGCGGGAGTAGGGAGACCCAGTACTTC. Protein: CASSGTSGSRETQYF.

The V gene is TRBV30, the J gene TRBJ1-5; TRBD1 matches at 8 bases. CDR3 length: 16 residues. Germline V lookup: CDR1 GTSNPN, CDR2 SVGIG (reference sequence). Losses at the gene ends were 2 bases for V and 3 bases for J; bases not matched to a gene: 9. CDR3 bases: TGTGCCTGGAGTATCCCCGGGACAGGACACAATCAGCCCCAGCATTTT. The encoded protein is CAWSIPGTGHNQPQHF.

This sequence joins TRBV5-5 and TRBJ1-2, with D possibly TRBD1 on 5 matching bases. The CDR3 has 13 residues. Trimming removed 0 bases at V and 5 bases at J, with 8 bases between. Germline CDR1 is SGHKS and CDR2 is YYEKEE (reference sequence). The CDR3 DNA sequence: TGTGCCAGCAGCTTGGCAGGGAAGTATGGCTACACCTTC. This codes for CASSLAGKYGYTF.

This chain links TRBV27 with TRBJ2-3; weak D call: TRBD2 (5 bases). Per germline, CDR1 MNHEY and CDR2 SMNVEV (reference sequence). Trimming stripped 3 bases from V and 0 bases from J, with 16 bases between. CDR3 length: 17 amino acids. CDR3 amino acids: CASSLKLGITSTDTQYF. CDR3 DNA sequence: TGTGCCAGCAGTTTGAAACTAGGAATAACTAGCACAGATACGCAGTATTTT.

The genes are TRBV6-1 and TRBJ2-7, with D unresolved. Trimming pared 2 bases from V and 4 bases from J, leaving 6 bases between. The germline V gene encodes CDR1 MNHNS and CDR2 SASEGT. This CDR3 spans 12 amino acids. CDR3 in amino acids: CASSEMRYEQYF. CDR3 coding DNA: TGTGCCAGCAGTGAAATGCGATACGAGCAGTACTTC.

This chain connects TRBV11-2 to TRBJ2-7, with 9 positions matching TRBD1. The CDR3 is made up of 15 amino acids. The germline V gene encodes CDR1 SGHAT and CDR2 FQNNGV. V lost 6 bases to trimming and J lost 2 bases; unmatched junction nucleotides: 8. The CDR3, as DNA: TGTGCCAGCAGTGTGGGGACAGGGCATCCCTACGAGCAGTACTTC. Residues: CASSVGTGHPYEQYF.

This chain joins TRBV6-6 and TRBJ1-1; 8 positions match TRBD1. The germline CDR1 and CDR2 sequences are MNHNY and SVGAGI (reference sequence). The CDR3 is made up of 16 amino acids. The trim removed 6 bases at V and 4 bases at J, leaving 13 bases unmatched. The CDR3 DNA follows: TGTGCCAGCAGCCCACCTGGACAGGGAAGGGGCACTGAAGCTTTCTTT. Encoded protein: CASSPPGQGRGTEAFF.